The clone carrying this TCR beta chain was counted a single time. Germline loops: CDR1 KGHSH, CDR2 LQKENI. CDR3 length equals 12 residues. Trimming stripped 8 bases from V and 5 bases from J, with 12 bases between. The data were obtained in a study of blood T cell repertoires in COVID-19. The overall study: COVID-19 samples from acute and convalescent phases originated in the United States, Italy and Spain. The analysed material was cDNA or gDNA that came from T cells, B-cell-depleted T cells, or PBMCs.

In the source study's methods: Amplified reference gene primers provided the basis for estimating nucleated cell counts. Clones were read by immunoSEQ multiplex PCR, and TCRdb kept only the in-frame ones, dropping some. D and trimming were read from the DNA, whereas the V and J calls and clone size are those reported in that table. The sample shows approximately 290,000 clones, 85% to 90% of them seen only once. The clonotype originates from a woman in her thirties with COVID-19, enrolled during active disease. The chain employs TRBV18 and TRBJ2-5; D perhaps matches TRBD2 (5 bases). The specimen sequenced was peripheral blood. The CDR3 loop is CASREDRETQYF. For the CDR3, the DNA is TGTGCCAGCCGGGAAGATCGGGAGACCCAGTACTTC.